This TCR beta chain was profiled in a study of tumor T cells in aggressive B-cell lymphoma. CDR1 and CDR2 from the germline V gene are SEHNR and FQNEAQ (reference sequence). The CDR3 contains 15 residues. V was clipped by 6 bases and J by 4 bases, with 15 bases between them. Measured with immunoSEQ multiplex PCR; TCRdb has only the in-frame clones, and not every one. The sample carries over a thousand clones, about 90% recorded once. The specimen sequenced was tumor tissue. The clonotype comes from an adult with diffuse large B cell lymphoma. J is TRBJ2-2 and V is TRBV7-9; maybe TRBD2 (6 bases). The CDR3 DNA sequence: TGTGCCAGCAGATGGGGGGAGGACCGCACCGGGGAGCTGTTTTTT. Its translation is CASRWGEDRTGELFF.